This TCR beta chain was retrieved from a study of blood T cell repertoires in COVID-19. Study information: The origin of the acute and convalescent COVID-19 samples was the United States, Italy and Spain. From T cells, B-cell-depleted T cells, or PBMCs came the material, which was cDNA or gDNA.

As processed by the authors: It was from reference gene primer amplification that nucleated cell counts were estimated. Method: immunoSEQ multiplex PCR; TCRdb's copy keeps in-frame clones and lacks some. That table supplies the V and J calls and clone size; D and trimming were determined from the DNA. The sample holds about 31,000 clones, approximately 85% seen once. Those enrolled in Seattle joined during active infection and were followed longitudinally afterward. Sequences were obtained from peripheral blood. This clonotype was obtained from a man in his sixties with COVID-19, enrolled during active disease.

The CDR3 loop is CAWSVYKNTEAFF. CDR3 in DNA: TGTGCCTGGAGTGTATACAAGAACACTGAAGCTTTCTTT. The chain combines TRBV30 with TRBJ1-1; D gene ambiguous. The germline V gene has CDR1 GTSNPN and CDR2 SVGIG (reference sequence). Trimming removed 0 bases at V and 1 base at J, with 6 bases between. The CDR3 spans 13 residues.